A single sample gave rise to the 10 T cell receptor beta chains below, sequenced in a study of T cells after yellow fever vaccination. TCRdb re-called the 5' RACE reads through MiXCR, storing one row per CDR3 protein. The sample consists of 350,000 to 550,000 distinct CDR3 sequences, approximately 19% of them appearing once. Here the sequenced sample was PBMCs, taken before the yellow fever booster vaccination. These receptors were obtained from a man younger than 30 who received the YFV17D yellow fever vaccine.

The CDR3 DNA reads as TGTGCCAGCAGCTTAGAGAATCGGCCCTCCGGGGAGCTGTTTTTT. Translated: CASSLENRPSGELFF. This chain links TRBV7-2 with TRBJ2-2; D gene uncertain. Germline CDR1 is SGHTA and CDR2 is FQGNSA. The CDR3 is 15 residues long. V lost 1 base to trimming and J lost 6 bases, with 12 bases between them.

CDR3 amino acids: CASSPGTSGDHSVDTQYF. CDR3 sequence (DNA): TGTGCCAGCAGCCCCGGGACTAGCGGAGATCATTCCGTAGATACGCAGTATTTT. The rearrangement joins TRBV4-2 to TRBJ2-3; 11 nucleotides agree with TRBD2. CDR1 LGHNA and CDR2 YNFKEQ come from the germline V gene. Unmatched junction bases numbered 14, after V lost 4 bases and J lost 5 bases. There are 18 residues in the CDR3.

V usage is TRBV18 and J usage is TRBJ2-5; 7 bases are a match to TRBD2. The CDR3 consists of 16 residues. J was trimmed by 5 bases and V by 1 base; bases with no gene match: 10. Germline lookup yields CDR1 KGHSH and CDR2 LQKENI. The CDR3 DNA follows: TGTGCCAGCTCACCACGCTCAGCTAGCGGCTGGGAGACCCAGTACTTC. Translated, it gives CASSPRSASGWETQYF.

The V gene is TRBV2, the J gene TRBJ2-2; 8 bases are shared with TRBD2. V lost 7 bases, J lost 6 bases, and 10 bases stayed unmatched. Germline CDR1 SNHLY, CDR2 FYNNEI. This CDR3 region has 15 residues. The CDR3 DNA reads as TGTGCCAGCACCACGGGGCTAGCGGGTGCCGGGGAGCTGTTTTTT. As protein: CASTTGLAGAGELFF. The entire variable domain, with the rest obtained from reference TRBV2 and TRBJ2-2, is as follows: EPEVTQTPSHQVTQMGQEVILRCVPISNHLYFYWYRQILGQKVEFLVSFYNNEISEKSEIFDDQFSVERPDGSNFTLKIRSTKLEDSAMYFCASTTGLAGAGELFFGEGSRLTVL.

This clonotype occurred a few times. The chain joins TRBV4-3 to TRBJ2-2; 8 positions agree with TRBD2. V was pared by 2 bases and J by 5 bases, with 10 bases of the junction left unmatched. The germline V gene encodes CDR1 LGHNA and CDR2 YSLEER. This CDR3 spans 17 amino acids. The CDR3, as DNA: TGCGCCAGCAGCCAACGTTCGGGGGGGGCCGAGACCGGGGAGCTGTTTTTT. Its translation: CASSQRSGGAETGELFF.

The rearrangement links TRBV13 to TRBJ1-1; D perhaps matches TRBD1 (5 bases). Trimming removed 5 bases from V and 6 bases from J, with 16 bases in between. Per germline, CDR1 PRHDT and CDR2 FYEKMQ (reference sequence). The CDR3 length is 14 residues. The CDR3 region is CASSGRDRRSEAFF. CDR3 nucleotides: TGTGCCAGCAGCGGCCGGGACCGAAGATCTGAAGCTTTCTTT. Combining the CDR3 with reference TRBV13 and TRBJ1-1 gives the whole variable domain AAGVIQSPRHLIKEKRETATLKCYPIPRHDTVYWYQQGPGQDPQFLISFYEKMQSDKGSIPDRFSAQQFSDYHSELNMSSLELGDSALYFCASSGRDRRSEAFFGQGTRLTVV.

The sample holds a few counts of this clonotype. The rearrangement uses TRBV5-1 and TRBJ2-1; TRBD1 might be the D (6 bases). Looked up from germline, CDR1 is SGHRS and CDR2 is YFSETQ. This CDR3 spans 13 amino acids. V gave up 0 bases and J gave up 7 bases, with 8 bases separating them. The CDR3 DNA reads TGCGCCAGCAGCTTGGCAGGGGTGAATGAGCAGTTCTTC. This encodes CASSLAGVNEQFF.

The genes are TRBV9 and TRBJ1-1, with D unclear. Trimming left V 4 bases short and J 3 bases short, with 16 bases between. CDR3 length: 15 residues. Germline CDR1 is SGDLS and CDR2 is YYNGEE. CDR3 in DNA: TGTGCCAGCAGCCCACCGGGTCGAGGGCACACTGAAGCTTTCTTT. Residues: CASSPPGRGHTEAFF.

The V and J genes are TRBV20-1 and TRBJ2-5; D is unresolved. V lost 1 base and J lost 1, with 10 bases in between. From germline, CDR1 is DFQATT and CDR2 SNEGSKA (reference sequence). The CDR3 loop spans 14 amino acids. CDR3 amino acids: CSARGVKAQETQYF. CDR3 DNA: TGCAGTGCTAGAGGGGTAAAGGCCCAAGAGACCCAGTACTTC.

This clonotype was observed a handful of times. V is TRBV3-1 and J is TRBJ2-3; D may be TRBD1 or TRBD2 (5 bases each). CDR1 LGHDT and CDR2 YNNKEL come from the germline V gene (reference sequence). The CDR3 has 14 residues. V was trimmed by 4 bases and J by 7 bases, leaving 15 bases between them. CDR3 DNA: TGTGCCAGCAGCCGCGAGTCGGGGCGGAATACGCAGTATTTT. It yields the protein CASSRESGRNTQYF.